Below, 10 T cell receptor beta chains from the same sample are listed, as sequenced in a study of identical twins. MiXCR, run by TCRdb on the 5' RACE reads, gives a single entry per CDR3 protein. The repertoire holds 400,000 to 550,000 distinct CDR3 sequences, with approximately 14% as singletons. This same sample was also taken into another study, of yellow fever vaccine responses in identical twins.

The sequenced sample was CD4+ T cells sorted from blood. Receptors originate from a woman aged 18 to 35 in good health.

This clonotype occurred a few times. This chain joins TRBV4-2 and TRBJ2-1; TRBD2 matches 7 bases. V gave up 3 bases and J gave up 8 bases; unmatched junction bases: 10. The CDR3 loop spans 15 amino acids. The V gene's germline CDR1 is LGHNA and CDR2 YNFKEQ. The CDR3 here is CASSHTSALGDEQFF. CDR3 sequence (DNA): TGTGCCAGCAGCCATACTAGCGCTCTAGGGGATGAGCAGTTCTTC.

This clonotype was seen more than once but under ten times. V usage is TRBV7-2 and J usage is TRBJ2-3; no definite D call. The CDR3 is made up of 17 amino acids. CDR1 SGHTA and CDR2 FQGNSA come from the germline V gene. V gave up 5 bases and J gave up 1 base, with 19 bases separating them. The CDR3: CASSQRDKGSGTDTQYF. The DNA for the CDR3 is TGTGCCAGCAGCCAGAGAGATAAGGGATCGGGCACAGATACGCAGTATTTT.

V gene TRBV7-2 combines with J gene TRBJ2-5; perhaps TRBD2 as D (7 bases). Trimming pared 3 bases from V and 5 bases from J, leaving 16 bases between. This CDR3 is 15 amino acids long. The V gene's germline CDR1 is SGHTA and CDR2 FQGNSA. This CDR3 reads CASSFQAGRGETQYF. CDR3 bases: TGTGCCAGCAGCTTTCAGGCGGGGAGGGGGGAGACCCAGTACTTC.

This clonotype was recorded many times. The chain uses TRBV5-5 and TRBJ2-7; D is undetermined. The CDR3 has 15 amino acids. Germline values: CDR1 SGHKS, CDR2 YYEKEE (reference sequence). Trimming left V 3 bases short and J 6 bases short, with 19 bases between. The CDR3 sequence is CASSSLLTDRGEQYF. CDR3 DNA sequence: TGTGCCAGCAGCTCACTACTAACGGACCGCGGCGAGCAGTACTTC.

CDR3 nucleotide sequence: TGTGCCAGCAGCCAACCCCCAGGGACTAGCGGGAATGGCGAGCAGTACTTC. It codes for CASSQPPGTSGNGEQYF. This chain uses TRBV4-2 with TRBJ2-7, with TRBD2 matching 13 bases. J gave up 6 bases and V 2 bases, and 10 bases lay outside the gene matches. The CDR3 length is 17 residues. Germline loops: CDR1 LGHNA, CDR2 YNFKEQ.

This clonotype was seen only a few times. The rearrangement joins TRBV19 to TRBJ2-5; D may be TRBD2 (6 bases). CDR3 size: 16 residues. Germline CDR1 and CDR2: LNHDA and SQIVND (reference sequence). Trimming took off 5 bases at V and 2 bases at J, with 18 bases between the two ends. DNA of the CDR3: TGTGCCAGTAGTTCTTATCGGCGGGGCCTACAAGAGACCCAGTACTTC. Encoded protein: CASSSYRRGLQETQYF.

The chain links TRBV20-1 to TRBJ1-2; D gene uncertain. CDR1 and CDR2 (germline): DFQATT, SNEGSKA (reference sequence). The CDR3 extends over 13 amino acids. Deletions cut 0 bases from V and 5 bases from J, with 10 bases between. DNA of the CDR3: TGCAGTGCTAGAGATCACAGCGAGTATGGCTACACCTTC. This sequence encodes CSARDHSEYGYTF.

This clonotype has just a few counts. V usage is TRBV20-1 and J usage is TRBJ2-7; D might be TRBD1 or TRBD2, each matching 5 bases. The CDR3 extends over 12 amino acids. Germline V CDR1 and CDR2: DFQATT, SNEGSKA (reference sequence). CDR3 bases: TGCAGCGCTTGGGACCAGACCTACGAGCAGTACTTC. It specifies CSAWDQTYEQYF.

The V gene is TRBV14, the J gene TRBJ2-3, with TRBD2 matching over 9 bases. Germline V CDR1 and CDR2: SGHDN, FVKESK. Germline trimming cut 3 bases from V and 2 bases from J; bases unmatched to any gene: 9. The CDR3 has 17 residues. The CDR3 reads CASSQAHLAGPTDTQYF. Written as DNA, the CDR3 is TGTGCCAGCAGCCAGGCACACCTAGCGGGGCCCACAGATACGCAGTATTTT.

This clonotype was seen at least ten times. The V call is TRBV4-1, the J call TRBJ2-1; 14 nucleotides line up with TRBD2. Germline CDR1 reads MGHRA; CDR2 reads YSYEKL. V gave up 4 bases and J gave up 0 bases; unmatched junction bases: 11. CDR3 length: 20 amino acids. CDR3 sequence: CASSPRKGTSGSGSYNEQFF. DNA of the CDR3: TGCGCCAGCAGCCCCAGGAAGGGGACTAGCGGGAGTGGCTCCTACAATGAGCAGTTCTTC.